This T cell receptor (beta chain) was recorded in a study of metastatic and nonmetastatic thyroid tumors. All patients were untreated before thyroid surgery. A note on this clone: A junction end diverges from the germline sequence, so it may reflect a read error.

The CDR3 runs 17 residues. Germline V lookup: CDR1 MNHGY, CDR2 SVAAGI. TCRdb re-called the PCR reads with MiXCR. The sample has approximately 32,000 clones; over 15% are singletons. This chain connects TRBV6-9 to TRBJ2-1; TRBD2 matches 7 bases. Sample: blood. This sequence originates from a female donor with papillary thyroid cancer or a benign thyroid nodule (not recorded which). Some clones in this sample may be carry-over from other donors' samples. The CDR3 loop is CASSLTPPSGVYNGQFF. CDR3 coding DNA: TGTGCCAGCAGCTTAACCCCACCTAGCGGAGTCTACAATGGGCAGTTCTTC.